This T cell receptor (beta chain) comes out of a study of cytomegalovirus exposure and HLA in healthy donors. The PCR employed 60 Vbeta primers together with 13 Jbeta primers. Sequenced by immunoSEQ multiplex PCR; TCRdb stores in-frame clones only, minus some. The table lists 45,000 to 55,000 clones, roughly three fifths of them singletons. Study-level points and caveats: A later analysis appeared to link common viral pathogens to several of the most significant clusters. As was reported, the HLA-A and HLA-B alleles of most subjects were accurately predicted from TCR beta sequences. Sequencing likely generated an artifact that appeared as a cluster of highly shared sequence variants. Reportedly, cytomegalovirus status was diagnosed with high sensitivity and specificity.

Worth noting for this clone: Antigen specificity is unknown.

Germline V gene lookup returns CDR1 SGHVS and CDR2 FQNEAQ. The CDR3 has 15 amino acids. V dropped 6 bases and J dropped 0 bases, with 15 bases sitting between them. The sequenced sample consisted of PBMCs. This sequence was found in a human donor in good health. V and J are TRBV7-8 and TRBJ2-7, with D possibly matching TRBD1 (6 bases). The CDR3 loop reads CASRQTGMSSYEQYF. DNA of the CDR3: TGTGCCAGCAGGCAAACAGGGATGAGCTCCTACGAGCAGTACTTC.